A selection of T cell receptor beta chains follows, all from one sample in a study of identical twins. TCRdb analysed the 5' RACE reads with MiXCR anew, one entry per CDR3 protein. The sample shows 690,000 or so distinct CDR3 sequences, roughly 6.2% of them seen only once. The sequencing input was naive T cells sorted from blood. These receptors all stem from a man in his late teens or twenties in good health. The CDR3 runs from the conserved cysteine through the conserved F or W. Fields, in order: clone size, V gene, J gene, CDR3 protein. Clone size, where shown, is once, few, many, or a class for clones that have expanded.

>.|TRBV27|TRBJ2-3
CASSPIGGLGETDTQYF
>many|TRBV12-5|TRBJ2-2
CASGGTSGNTGELFF
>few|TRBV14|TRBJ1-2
CASSQGTGGSGYTF
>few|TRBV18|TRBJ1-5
CASSPTGKGPQHF
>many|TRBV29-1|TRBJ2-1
CSVDKGVTYNEQFF
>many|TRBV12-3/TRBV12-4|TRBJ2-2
CASSFPPNTGELFF
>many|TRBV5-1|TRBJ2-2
CASSLQGANTGELFF
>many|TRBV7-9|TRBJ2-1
CASSLTHDNEQFF
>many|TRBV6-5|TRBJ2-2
CASSYSLSGELFF
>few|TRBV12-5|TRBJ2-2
CASGLMGGNTGELFF
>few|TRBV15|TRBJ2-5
CATSGRGVARETQYF
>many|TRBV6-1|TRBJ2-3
CASQDLITDTQYF
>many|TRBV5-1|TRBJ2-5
CASSLVGGGETQYF
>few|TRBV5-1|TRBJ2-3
CASSRSTSGSGDTQYF
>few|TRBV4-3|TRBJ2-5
CASSQGTGRVETQYF
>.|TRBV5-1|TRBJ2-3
CASSARLTSSTDTQYF
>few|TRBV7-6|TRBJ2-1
CASSLLGSGENSYNEQFF
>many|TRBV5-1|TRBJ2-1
CASSSDYTGEQFF
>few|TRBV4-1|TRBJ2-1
CASSQIGLEYNEQFF
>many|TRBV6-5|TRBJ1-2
CASSPTGYGYTF
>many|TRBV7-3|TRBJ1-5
CASSLGGGANQPQHF
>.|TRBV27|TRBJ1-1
CASSLSTGGNTEAFF
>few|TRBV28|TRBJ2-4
CASSLRTVNRAKNIQYF
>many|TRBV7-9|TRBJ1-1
CASRDGGGNTEAFF
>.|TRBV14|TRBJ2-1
CASSLIGTWGLAGGHNEQFF
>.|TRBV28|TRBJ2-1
CASSLSLLAGDYNEQFF
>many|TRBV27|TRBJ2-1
CASSPPGPDGLSYNEQFF